The T cell receptor (beta chain) under discussion was sequenced for a study of T cells in Graves' hyperthyroidism and ophthalmopathy. Amplified regions were TCR beta CDR3 sequences from RNA transcripts. The TCR CDR3 first-round RT-PCR relied on the HTBI primer set. Each CDR3 protein is one row after TCRdb ran MiXCR on the multiplex PCR reads. The table has just over 550,000 distinct CDR3 sequences, 40% to 55% seen once; the top ten hold 6.5% to 9%. V lost 1 base and J 11 bases, leaving 11 bases between the germline ends. CDR1 is SEHNR, CDR2 FQNEAQ, per germline (reference sequence). The CDR3 totals 12 residues. This clonotype was seen ten or more times. Antigen specificity is unknown. Whole-study results and caveats: The model foresaw ophthalmopathy a median approximately 6.3 months prior to onset. Using 13 V-J features, a model discriminated ophthalmopathy from stable hyperthyroidism.

Disease duration under 2 months; hyperthyroidism patients were aged 18 to 65. Uncontrolled infections, other autoimmune diseases, pregnancy or lactation led to exclusion of patients. The specimen sequenced was peripheral blood or thyroid tissue (not recorded which). The TCR was taken from a woman between 18 and 30 years old with Graves' hyperthyroidism. This chain uses TRBV7-9 with TRBJ1-1; D not certain. In nucleotides, the CDR3 is TGTGCCAGCAGCTTAGTGAGGACCCCCGCTTTCTTT. It translates to CASSLVRTPAFF.